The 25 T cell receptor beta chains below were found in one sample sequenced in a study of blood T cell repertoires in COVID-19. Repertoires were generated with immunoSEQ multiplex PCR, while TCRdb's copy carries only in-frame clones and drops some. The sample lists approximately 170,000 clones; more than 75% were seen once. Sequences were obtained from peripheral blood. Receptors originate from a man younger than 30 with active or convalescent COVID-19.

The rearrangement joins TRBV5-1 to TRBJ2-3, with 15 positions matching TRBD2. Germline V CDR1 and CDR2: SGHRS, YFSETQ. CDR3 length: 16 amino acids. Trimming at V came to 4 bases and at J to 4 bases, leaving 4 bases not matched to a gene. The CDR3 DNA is TGCGCCAGCAGCCGCGGACTAGCGGGAGGGGCAGATACGCAGTATTTT. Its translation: CASSRGLAGGADTQYF.

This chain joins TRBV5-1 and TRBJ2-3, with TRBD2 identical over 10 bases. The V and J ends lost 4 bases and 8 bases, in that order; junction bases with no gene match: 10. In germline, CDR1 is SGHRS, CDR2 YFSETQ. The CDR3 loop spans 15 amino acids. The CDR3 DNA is TGCGCCAGCAGCGAAACTAGCGGGGTTGGGGCTACGCAGTATTTT. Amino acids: CASSETSGVGATQYF.

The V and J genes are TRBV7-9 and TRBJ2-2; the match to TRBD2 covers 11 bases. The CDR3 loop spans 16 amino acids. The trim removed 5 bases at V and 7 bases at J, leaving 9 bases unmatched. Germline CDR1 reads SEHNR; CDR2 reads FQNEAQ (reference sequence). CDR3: CASSLPGLAALGELFF. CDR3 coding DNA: TGTGCCAGCAGCCTTCCGGGACTAGCGGCACTCGGGGAGCTGTTTTTT. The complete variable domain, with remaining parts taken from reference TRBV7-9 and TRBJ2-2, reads DTGVSQNPRHKITKRGQNVTFRCDPISEHNRLYWYRQTLGQGPEFLTYFQNEAQLEKSRLLSDRFSAERPKGSFSTLEIQRTEQGDSAMYLCASSLPGLAALGELFFGEGSRLTVL.

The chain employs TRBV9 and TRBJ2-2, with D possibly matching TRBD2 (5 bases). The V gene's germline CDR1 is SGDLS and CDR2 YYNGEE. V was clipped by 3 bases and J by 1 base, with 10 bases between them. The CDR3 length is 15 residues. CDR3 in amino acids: CASSALTKNTGELFF. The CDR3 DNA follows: TGTGCCAGCAGCGCCCTGACTAAGAACACCGGGGAGCTGTTTTTT.

The CDR3, as DNA: TGTGCCAGCAGCCAAGGACAGGAAACCCACTTT. It translates to CASSQGQETHF. The chain couples TRBV7-2 to TRBJ1-6, with TRBD1 matching over 7 bases. Trimming took 5 bases from V and 18 from J; bases not matched to a gene: 7. CDR3 length: 11 residues. Germline CDR1 and CDR2: SGHTA and FQGNSA.

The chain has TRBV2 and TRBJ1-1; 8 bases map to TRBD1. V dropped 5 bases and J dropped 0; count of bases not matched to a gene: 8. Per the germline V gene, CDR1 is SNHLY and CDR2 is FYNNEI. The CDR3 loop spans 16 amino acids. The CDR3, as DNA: TGTGCCAGCAGTAACAGGGGGGAGGGCATGAACACTGAAGCTTTCTTT. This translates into CASSNRGEGMNTEAFF.

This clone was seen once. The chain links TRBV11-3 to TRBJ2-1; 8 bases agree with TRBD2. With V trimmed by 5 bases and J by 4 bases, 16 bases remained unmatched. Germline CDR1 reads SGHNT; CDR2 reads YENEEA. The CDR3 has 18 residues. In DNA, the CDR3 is TGTGCCAGCAGCCCGCGCGTGTTACGGGAGGGGGGGTACAATGAGCAGTTCTTC. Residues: CASSPRVLREGGYNEQFF. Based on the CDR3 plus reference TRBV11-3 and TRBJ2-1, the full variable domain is EAGVVQSPRYKIIEKKQPVAFWCNPISGHNTLYWYLQNLGQGPELLIRYENEEAVDDSQLPKDRFSAERLKGVDSTLKIQPAELGDSAVYLCASSPRVLREGGYNEQFFGPGTRLTVL.

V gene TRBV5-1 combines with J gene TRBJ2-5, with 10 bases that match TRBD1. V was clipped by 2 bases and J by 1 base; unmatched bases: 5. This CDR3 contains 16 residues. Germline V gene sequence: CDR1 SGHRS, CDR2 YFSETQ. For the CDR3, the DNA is TGCGCCAGCAGCTTATTCGGGACAGGGGCCCAAGAGACCCAGTACTTC. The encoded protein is CASSLFGTGAQETQYF.

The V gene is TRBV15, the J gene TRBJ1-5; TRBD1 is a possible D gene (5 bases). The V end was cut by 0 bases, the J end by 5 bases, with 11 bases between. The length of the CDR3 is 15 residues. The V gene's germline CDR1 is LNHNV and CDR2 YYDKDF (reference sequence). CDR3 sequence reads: CATSRDGRVDQPQHF. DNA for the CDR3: TGTGCCACCAGCAGAGATGGCAGGGTGGATCAGCCCCAGCATTTT.

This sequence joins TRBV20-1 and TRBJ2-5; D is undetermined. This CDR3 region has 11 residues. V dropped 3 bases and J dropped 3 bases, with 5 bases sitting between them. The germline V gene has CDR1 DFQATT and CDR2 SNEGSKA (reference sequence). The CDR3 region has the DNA TGCAGTGCTAGGGCAGAAGAGACCCAGTACTTC. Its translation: CSARAEETQYF.

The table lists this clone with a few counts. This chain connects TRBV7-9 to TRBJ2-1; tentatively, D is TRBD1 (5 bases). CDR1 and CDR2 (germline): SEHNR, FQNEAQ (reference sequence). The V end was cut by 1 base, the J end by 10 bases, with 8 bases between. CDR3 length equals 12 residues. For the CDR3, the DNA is TGTGCCAGCAGCTTAGTGACAGCAGAGCAGTTCTTC. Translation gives CASSLVTAEQFF.

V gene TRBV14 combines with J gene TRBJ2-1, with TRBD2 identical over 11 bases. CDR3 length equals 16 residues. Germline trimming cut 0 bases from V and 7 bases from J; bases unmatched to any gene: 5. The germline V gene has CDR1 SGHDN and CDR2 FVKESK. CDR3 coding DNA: TGTGCCAGCAGCCAAGATACTAGCGGGGGAAGAAATGAGCAGTTCTTC. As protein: CASSQDTSGGRNEQFF.

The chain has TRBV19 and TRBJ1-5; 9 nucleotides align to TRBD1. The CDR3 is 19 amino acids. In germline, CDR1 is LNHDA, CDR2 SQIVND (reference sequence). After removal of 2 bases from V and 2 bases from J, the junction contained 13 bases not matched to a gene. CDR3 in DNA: TGTGCCAGTAGTATATTGCGGGGGACAGGGAAAATAGGCAATCAGCCCCAGCATTTT. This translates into CASSILRGTGKIGNQPQHF.

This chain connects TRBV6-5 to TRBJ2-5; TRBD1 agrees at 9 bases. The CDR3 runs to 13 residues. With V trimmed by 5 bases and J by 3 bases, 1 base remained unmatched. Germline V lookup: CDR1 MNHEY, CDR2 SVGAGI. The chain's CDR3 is CASSRDREETQYF. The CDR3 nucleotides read TGTGCCAGCAGTAGGGACAGGGAAGAGACCCAGTACTTC.

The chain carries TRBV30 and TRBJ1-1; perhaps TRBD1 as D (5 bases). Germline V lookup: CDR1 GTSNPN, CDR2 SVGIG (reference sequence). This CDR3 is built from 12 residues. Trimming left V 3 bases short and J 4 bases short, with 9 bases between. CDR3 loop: CAWRAGGTEAFF. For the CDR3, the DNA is TGTGCCTGGAGAGCGGGGGGCACTGAAGCTTTCTTT.

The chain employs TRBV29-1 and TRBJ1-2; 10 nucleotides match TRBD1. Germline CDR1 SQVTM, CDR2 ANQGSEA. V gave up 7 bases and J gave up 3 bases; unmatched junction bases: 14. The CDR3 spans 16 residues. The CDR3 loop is CSGQGTGDLADYGYTF. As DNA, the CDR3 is TGCAGCGGGCAGGGGACAGGGGATCTAGCTGACTATGGCTACACCTTC.

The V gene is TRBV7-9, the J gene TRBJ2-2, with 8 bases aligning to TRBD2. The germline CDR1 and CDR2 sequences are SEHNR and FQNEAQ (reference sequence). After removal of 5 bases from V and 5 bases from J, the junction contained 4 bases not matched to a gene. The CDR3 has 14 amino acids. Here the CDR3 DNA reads TGTGCCAGCAGCCTACTAGCGGATACCGGGGAGCTGTTTTTT. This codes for CASSLLADTGELFF. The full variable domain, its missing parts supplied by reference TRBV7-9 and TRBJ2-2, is DTGVSQNPRHKITKRGQNVTFRCDPISEHNRLYWYRQTLGQGPEFLTYFQNEAQLEKSRLLSDRFSAERPKGSFSTLEIQRTEQGDSAMYLCASSLLADTGELFFGEGSRLTVL.

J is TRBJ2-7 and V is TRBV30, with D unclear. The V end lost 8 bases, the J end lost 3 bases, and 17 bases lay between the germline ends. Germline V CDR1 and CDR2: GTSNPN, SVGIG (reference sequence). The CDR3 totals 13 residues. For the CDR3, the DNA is TGTGCCGGCGACGGTAGCAGTTACTACGAGCAGTACTTC. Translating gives CAGDGSSYYEQYF.

For the CDR3, the DNA is TGTGCCACCAGTGAAGGTGAGGGCCACGGCTACACCTTC. Residues: CATSEGEGHGYTF. This chain links TRBV24-1 with TRBJ1-2; D unclear. This CDR3 is built from 13 residues. Per germline, CDR1 KGHDR and CDR2 SFDVKD. Deletions cut 4 bases from V and 8 bases from J, with 13 bases between.

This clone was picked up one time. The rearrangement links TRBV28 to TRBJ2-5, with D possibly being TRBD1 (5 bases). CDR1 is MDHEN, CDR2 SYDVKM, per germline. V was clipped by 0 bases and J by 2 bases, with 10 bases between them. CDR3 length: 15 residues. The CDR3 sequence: CASSLWDTGQETQYF. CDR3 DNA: TGTGCCAGCAGTTTATGGGATACAGGACAAGAGACCCAGTACTTC.

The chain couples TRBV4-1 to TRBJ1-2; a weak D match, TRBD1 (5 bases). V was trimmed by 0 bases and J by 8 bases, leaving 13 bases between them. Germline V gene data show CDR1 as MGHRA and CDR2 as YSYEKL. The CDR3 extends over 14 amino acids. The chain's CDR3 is CASSQDARGSGYTF. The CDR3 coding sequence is TGCGCCAGCAGCCAAGATGCAAGGGGAAGCGGCTACACCTTC.

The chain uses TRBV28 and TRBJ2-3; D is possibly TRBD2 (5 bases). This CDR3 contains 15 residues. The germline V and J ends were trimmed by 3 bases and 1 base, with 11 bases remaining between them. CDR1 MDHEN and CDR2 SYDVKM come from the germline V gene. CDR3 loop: CASSFRAGRTDTQYF. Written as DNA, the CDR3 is TGTGCCAGCAGTTTTCGTGCGGGCCGCACAGATACGCAGTATTTT.

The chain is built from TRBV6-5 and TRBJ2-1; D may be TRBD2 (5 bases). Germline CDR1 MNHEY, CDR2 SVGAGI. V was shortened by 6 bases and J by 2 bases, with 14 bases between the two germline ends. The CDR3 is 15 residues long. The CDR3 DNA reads TGTGCCAGCAGCCTCAGCGGCGCTACCTACAATGAGCAGTTCTTC. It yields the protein CASSLSGATYNEQFF.

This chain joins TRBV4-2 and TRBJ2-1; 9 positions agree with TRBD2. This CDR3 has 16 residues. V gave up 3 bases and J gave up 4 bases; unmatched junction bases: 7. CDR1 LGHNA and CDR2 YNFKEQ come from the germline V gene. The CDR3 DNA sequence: TGTGCCAGCAGCCAGGTTAGCGGGGGACCATACAATGAGCAGTTCTTC. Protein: CASSQVSGGPYNEQFF.

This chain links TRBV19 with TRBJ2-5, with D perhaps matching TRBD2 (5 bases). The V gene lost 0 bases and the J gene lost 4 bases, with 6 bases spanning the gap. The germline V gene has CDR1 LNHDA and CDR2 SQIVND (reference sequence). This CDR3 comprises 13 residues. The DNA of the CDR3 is TGTGCCAGTAGTATAGAAGGAGGAGAGACCCAGTACTTC. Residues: CASSIEGGETQYF.